Sequencing of this T cell receptor (beta chain) was carried out in a study of early T cells in non-severe SARS-CoV-2 infection. About the study: From unsorted whole blood, bulk RNA was sequenced, and the chains remained unpaired. Regarding the study as a whole: VDJdb matching favored anti-spike CD8 responses, missing private and CD4 specificities.

This clonotype was observed at least ten times. Its antigen remains unidentified. Possible read error: a much larger clone is one base away. This CDR3 has 14 residues. Looked up from germline, CDR1 is DFQATT and CDR2 is SNEGSKA (reference sequence). V shed 6 bases and J shed 8 bases, with 19 bases lying between them. In the library, individual cDNA molecules carried attached unique molecular identifiers. TCRdb reprocessed the 5' RACE reads with MiXCR, giving one entry per CDR3 protein. In the table there are more than 70,000 distinct CDR3 sequences, around 10% of which are singletons. The origin of this receptor is an adult who was a healthcare worker with PCR-confirmed SARS-CoV-2 infection or an uninfected control (not recorded which). The source was whole blood, collected at baseline. The chain has TRBV20-1 and TRBJ1-4, with a tentative D call TRBD1 (5 bases). As DNA, the CDR3 is TGCAGTGCCCCAGGTCGGGGGGATGCGGAAAAACTGTTTTTT. Its protein product is CSAPGRGDAEKLFF.